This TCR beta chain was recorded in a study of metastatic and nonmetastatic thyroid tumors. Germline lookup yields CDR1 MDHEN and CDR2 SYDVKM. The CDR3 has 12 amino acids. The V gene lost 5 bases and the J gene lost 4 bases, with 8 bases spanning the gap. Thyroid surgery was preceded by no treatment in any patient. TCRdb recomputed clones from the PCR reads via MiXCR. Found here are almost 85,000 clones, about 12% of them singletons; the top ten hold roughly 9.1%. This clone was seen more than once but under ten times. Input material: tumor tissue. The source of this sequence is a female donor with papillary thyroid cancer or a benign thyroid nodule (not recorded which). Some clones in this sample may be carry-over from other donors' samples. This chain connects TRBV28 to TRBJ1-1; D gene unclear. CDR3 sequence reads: CASSGGVTEAFF. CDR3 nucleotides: TGTGCCAGCAGTGGCGGGGTCACTGAAGCTTTCTTT.